Listed below are T cell receptor beta chains from one sample, sequenced in a study of blood T cell repertoires in COVID-19. Measured with immunoSEQ multiplex PCR; TCRdb has only the in-frame clones, and not every one. The table shows over 200,000 clones, with around 88% occurring only once. The sequenced sample consisted of peripheral blood. These receptors were obtained from a woman aged 25 to 39 who had recovered from COVID-19. The CDR3 runs from the conserved cysteine through the conserved F or W. A D gene is named only where the DNA matches it firmly. Clone size is not always given. Where it is, it says once, few, many or a class for expanded clones.

v_gene	abundance	d_gene	j_gene	CDR3aa
TRBV10-1	-	-	TRBJ1-2	CASRGAYGYTF
TRBV7-7	-	TRBD2	TRBJ2-3	CASSSRTSGASSTDTQYF
TRBV30	-	TRBD1	TRBJ2-3	CAWTSGQGAADTQYF
TRBV19	-	-	TRBJ2-3	CASSTRGSPSTDTQYF
TRBV18	few	TRBD2	TRBJ2-7	CASPGGGYEQYF
TRBV19	-	-	TRBJ2-7	CASSIGPGLTYEQYF
TRBV10-1	-	TRBD2	TRBJ2-5	CASSESPGGGETQYF
TRBV5-4	-	-	TRBJ1-2	CASSLLAGTIGGYTF
TRBV2	-	-	TRBJ2-7	CASSGQSSYEQYF
TRBV2	-	-	TRBJ2-1	CASTSGYYNEQFF
TRBV5-1	-	TRBD1	TRBJ1-4	CASSLGQGNEKLFF
TRBV11-2	few	-	TRBJ1-1	CASSLALRALNTEAFF
TRBV6-2/TRBV6-3	-	-	TRBJ2-7	CASSYQTPNPYEQYF
TRBV6-5	-	-	TRBJ2-1	CASKSGSHSYNEQFF
TRBV7-6	-	-	TRBJ1-1	CASSLNTGRAATEAFF
TRBV4-3	few	-	TRBJ2-7	CASSQETGWLYEQYF
TRBV3-1/TRBV3-2	-	-	TRBJ1-6	CASSQERGAGQSPLHF
TRBV30	-	TRBD2	TRBJ2-3	CAWSGLAGGFTDTQYF
TRBV9	-	-	TRBJ2-1	CASSVAGVNEQFF
TRBV2	-	-	TRBJ1-1	CASSSGRERGRMNTEAFF
TRBV9	-	-	TRBJ1-1	CASSVGGATEAFF
TRBV9	-	TRBD2	TRBJ2-7	CASSAVVRTSCPYEQYF
TRBV14	-	TRBD1	TRBJ1-2	CASSQGQGSNYGYTF
TRBV2	-	TRBD1	TRBJ2-7	CAKGQGSYEQYF
TRBV3-1/TRBV3-2	-	-	TRBJ1-1	CVKGGGSNTEAFF
TRBV11-3	once	-	TRBJ2-1	CASSIGSNNEQFF
TRBV4-2	-	-	TRBJ1-2	CASSQDYSNYGYTF
TRBV14	-	-	TRBJ2-7	CASSQGRYEQYF
TRBV7-9	-	-	TRBJ1-3	CASTLSSGNTIYF
TRBV4-1	-	-	TRBJ2-7	CASRPIGTISSYEQYF
TRBV6-6	-	TRBD2	TRBJ2-1	CASSLLPSGGGIFGNNEQFF
TRBV2	-	TRBD2	TRBJ2-3	CASGGGSPTDTQYF
TRBV15	-	-	TRBJ2-1	CATSRDLGGELDNEQFF
TRBV20-1	-	-	TRBJ2-3	CSVLTRTAQYF
TRBV5-8	few	-	TRBJ2-1	CASSLDSLDEQFF
TRBV7-8	-	TRBD2	TRBJ2-3	CASSLPVPDPRSGGGTDTQYF
TRBV5-1	-	-	TRBJ2-3	CASSLGQGGNTDTQYF
TRBV9	-	-	TRBJ2-1	CASSKEGNSYNEQFF
TRBV7-3	-	TRBD1	TRBJ2-3	CASSSQGQGAADTQYF
TRBV13	once	-	TRBJ2-7	CASSPGFTDEQYF